This entry lists 13 T cell receptor beta chains sequenced from one sample in a study of T cells in Graves' hyperthyroidism and ophthalmopathy. Template material for amplifying TCR beta CDR3 regions consisted of RNA transcripts. The study used the HTBI primer set for a first-round RT-PCR of the TCR CDR3. Each CDR3 protein is one row after TCRdb ran MiXCR on the multiplex PCR reads. The sample lists around 440,000 distinct CDR3 sequences; 15% to 18% were seen once. The sequencing input was blood. The receptors here all came from a woman in her late teens or twenties with Graves' hyperthyroidism.

This clonotype was counted at least ten times. This chain links TRBV6-1 with TRBJ2-7, with a possible D match to TRBD1 (6 bases). CDR3 size: 13 residues. In germline, CDR1 is MNHNS, CDR2 SASEGT. V lost 6 bases, J lost 4 bases, and 13 bases lay in between. The chain's CDR3 is CASSVQGPYEQYF. The DNA for the CDR3 is TGTGCCAGCAGCGTACAGGGACCTTACGAGCAGTACTTC.

The sample holds many counts of this clonotype. This chain joins TRBV7-6 and TRBJ2-1; possibly TRBD1 or TRBD2 for D (6 bases each). This CDR3 contains 14 residues. Per the germline V gene, CDR1 is SGHVS and CDR2 is FNYEAQ. V was trimmed by 5 bases and J by 12 bases, leaving 20 bases between them. The CDR3 coding sequence is TGTGCCAGCAGCCACTATTCAACAGGGCGGGGGCAGTTCTTC. Its translation: CASSHYSTGRGQFF. The complete variable domain, with remaining parts taken from reference TRBV7-6 and TRBJ2-1, reads GAGVSQSPRYKVTKRGQDVALRCDPISGHVSLYWYRQALGQGPEFLTYFNYEAQQDKSGLPNDRFSAERPEGSISTLTIQRTEQRDSAMYRCASSHYSTGRGQFFGPGTRLTVL.

This clonotype came up many times. This chain uses TRBV9 with TRBJ1-2; D gene unclear. Germline values: CDR1 SGDLS, CDR2 YYNGEE. Trimming stripped 3 bases from V and 2 bases from J, with 17 bases between. The CDR3 totals 16 residues. This chain's CDR3 is CASSGGPADGNYGYTF. The CDR3 DNA reads as TGTGCCAGCAGCGGAGGCCCGGCGGACGGCAACTATGGCTACACCTTC.

This clonotype has ten or more counts. The chain employs TRBV4-1 and TRBJ1-1; D gene uncertain. The germline CDR1 and CDR2 sequences are MGHRA and YSYEKL. Trimming took off 5 bases at V and 5 bases at J, with 15 bases between the two ends. This CDR3 is 14 amino acids long. CDR3 sequence: CASSKWGFETEAFF. The CDR3 DNA sequence: TGCGCCAGCAGCAAGTGGGGTTTTGAGACTGAAGCTTTCTTT.

This clonotype was seen at least ten times. A much larger clone sits a single nucleotide away, making a read error possible. The genes are TRBV3-1 and TRBJ2-5; D is ambiguous. Germline V gene lookup returns CDR1 LGHDT and CDR2 YNNKEL (reference sequence). The CDR3 runs 11 residues. Trimming pared 0 bases from V and 5 bases from J, leaving 1 base between. The CDR3 loop is CASSQDETQYF. For the CDR3, the DNA is TGTGCCAGCAGCCAAGACGAGACCCAGTACTTC.

The genes are TRBV15 and TRBJ2-7; tentative D call: TRBD1 (6 bases). The CDR3 is 16 amino acids. V was clipped by 2 bases and J by 4 bases, with 18 bases between them. In germline, CDR1 is LNHNV, CDR2 YYDKDF (reference sequence). The CDR3: CATSRPRQARAYEQYF. CDR3 nucleotides: TGTGCCACCAGCAGACCCAGACAGGCAAGGGCTTACGAGCAGTACTTC.

This clonotype was counted ten times or more. This rearrangement joins TRBV3-1 to TRBJ1-4; 8 bases agree with TRBD1. The V gene's germline CDR1 is LGHDT and CDR2 YNNKEL (reference sequence). The CDR3 totals 21 residues. V lost 0 bases, J lost 1 base, and 16 bases stayed unmatched. The CDR3 sequence is CASSQDPTWTGSEETNEKLFF. The CDR3 nucleotides read TGTGCCAGCAGCCAAGATCCCACCTGGACAGGGAGTGAGGAAACTAATGAAAAACTGTTTTTT.

The chain has TRBV6-1 and TRBJ1-2; no clear D. The length of the CDR3 is 14 residues. Germline V gives CDR1 MNHNS, CDR2 SASEGT. V lost 6 bases and J lost 4, with 15 bases in between. CDR3 residues: CASSPRLVAYGYTF. CDR3 DNA sequence: TGTGCCAGCAGCCCGAGACTAGTCGCCTATGGCTACACCTTC.

In this sample, this clonotype turned up many times. V gene TRBV2 combines with J gene TRBJ2-5, with 9 bases identical to TRBD2. Trimming cost V 5 bases and J 5 bases; bases outside gene matches: 9. CDR1 is SNHLY and CDR2 is FYNNEI in the germline V gene. This CDR3 contains 15 residues. The CDR3 loop is CASSSGLAPGETQYF. The CDR3 DNA reads as TGTGCCAGCAGTTCAGGACTAGCGCCGGGGGAGACCCAGTACTTC.

This clonotype was detected ten times or more. The CDR3 bases are TGCAGCGTTGAAGGAACTAGCGGGTCCTACAATGAGCAGTTCTTC. Its protein product is CSVEGTSGSYNEQFF. V and J are TRBV29-1 and TRBJ2-1; TRBD2 matches at 9 bases. The CDR3 totals 15 residues. J lost 1 base, V lost 1 base, and 2 bases had no gene match. Germline CDR1 SQVTM, CDR2 ANQGSEA.

This clonotype was counted ten times or more. The V and J genes are TRBV12-3 or TRBV12-4 and TRBJ2-3, with 8 bases fitting TRBD2. V trimming: 7 bases; J trimming: 0 bases; junction bases outside the gene matches: 18. This CDR3 is built from 19 residues. CDR3 nucleotide sequence: TGTGCCAGCATTTCAGCTTTGCGGGGGGCCTCCAGAAGCACAGATACGCAGTATTTT. It yields the protein CASISALRGASRSTDTQYF.

This clonotype was observed many times. The genes are TRBV20-1 and TRBJ2-1; 8 bases map to TRBD2. With 4 bases clipped from V and 4 bases from J, the junction kept 18 bases outside the gene matches. The CDR3 length is 18 residues. Germline CDR1 DFQATT, CDR2 SNEGSKA (reference sequence). The CDR3 DNA follows: TGCAGTGCTACCTCTCGGGGGGGGCGGTCGGTTAGGTACAATGAGCAGTTCTTC. It encodes CSATSRGGRSVRYNEQFF.

This clonotype was seen many times. The V gene is TRBV7-3, the J gene TRBJ2-1; 11 nucleotides line up with TRBD2. V trimming: 5 bases; J trimming: 7 bases; junction bases outside the gene matches: 7. Germline V gene lookup returns CDR1 SGHTA and CDR2 FQGTGA. The CDR3 is 15 residues long. CDR3 bases: TGTGCCAGCAGCATAAAACTAGCGGGAGAAAATGAGCAGTTCTTC. Protein product: CASSIKLAGENEQFF. Looking up the rest from reference TRBV7-3 and TRBJ2-1 gives the full variable domain: GAGVSQTPSNKVTEKGKYVELRCDPISGHTALYWYRQSLGQGPEFLIYFQGTGAADDSGLPNDRFFAVRPEGSVSTLKIQRTERGDSAVYLCASSIKLAGENEQFFGPGTRLTVL.